The sequence of this T cell receptor beta chain was determined in a study of blood T cell repertoires in COVID-19. Using immunoSEQ multiplex PCR, the repertoire was profiled, and TCRdb retains in-frame clones only, with some absent. The sample has 95,000 to 100,000 clones; around 85% are singletons. Sequencing input: peripheral blood. This TCR came from a woman in her 70s with active or convalescent COVID-19.

Here the CDR3 reads CAWSPGENQPQHF. CDR3 sequence (DNA): TGTGCCTGGAGTCCAGGGGAAAATCAGCCCCAGCATTTT. The V gene is TRBV30, the J gene TRBJ1-5; a possible D gene is TRBD1 (6 bases). Trimming removed 2 bases from V and 4 bases from J, with 9 bases in between. CDR3 length equals 13 residues. Germline-derived CDR1 and CDR2 are GTSNPN and SVGIG (reference sequence).